This TCR beta chain was profiled in a study of T cell responses to AZD1222 COVID-19 vaccine. Sequencing used immunoSEQ multiplex PCR; TCRdb keeps in-frame clones, though not all of them. The repertoire holds about 150,000 clones, with roughly nine tenths as singletons. In regard to this clone: Its specificity is not known.

V lost 2 bases to trimming and J lost 4 bases; unmatched junction nucleotides: 7. The germline gives CDR1 KGHDR, CDR2 SFDVKD. This CDR3 is built from 16 residues. Whole-study findings and limits: Seropositive status at baseline applied to only a handful of AZD1222 recipients.

This TCR derives from an adult in good health. The chain carries TRBV24-1 and TRBJ1-2; 9 bases align to TRBD1. This material consisted of peripheral blood, taken on day 0 of AZD1222 vaccination. The CDR3 DNA is TGTGCCACCAGTGATTCCCTACGACAGGGGGGCTATGGCTACACCTTC. Protein product: CATSDSLRQGGYGYTF.